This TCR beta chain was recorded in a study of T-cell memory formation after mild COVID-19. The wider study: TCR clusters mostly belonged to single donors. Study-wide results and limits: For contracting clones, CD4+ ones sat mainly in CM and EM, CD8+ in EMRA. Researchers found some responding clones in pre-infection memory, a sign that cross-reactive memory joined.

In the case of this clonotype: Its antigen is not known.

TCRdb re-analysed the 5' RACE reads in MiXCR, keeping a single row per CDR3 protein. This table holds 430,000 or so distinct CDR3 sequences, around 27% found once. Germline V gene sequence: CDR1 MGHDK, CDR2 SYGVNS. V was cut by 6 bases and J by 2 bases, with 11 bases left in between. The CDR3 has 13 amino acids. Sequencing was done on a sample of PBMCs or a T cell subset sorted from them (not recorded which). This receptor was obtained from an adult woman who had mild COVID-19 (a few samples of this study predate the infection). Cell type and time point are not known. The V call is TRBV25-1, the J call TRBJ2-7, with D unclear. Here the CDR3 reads CASRGDRTYEQYF. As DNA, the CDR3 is TGTGCCAGCAGGGGTGATCGGACCTACGAGCAGTACTTC.